This T cell receptor beta chain came from a study of blood T cell repertoires in COVID-19. Study-wide context: COVID-19 samples, acute and convalescent, were from the United States, Italy and Spain. From T cells, B-cell-depleted T cells, or PBMCs came the material, which was cDNA or gDNA.

Original data processing: Reference gene primer amplification in the assay estimated nucleated cell counts. The data were produced by immunoSEQ multiplex PCR, yet TCRdb's version contains in-frame clones alone and is incomplete. The D gene and trimming were derived from the DNA, and the V and J assignments and clone size from that table. The data contain some 130,000 clones, around 89% of them singletons. The trim removed 7 bases at V and 10 bases at J, leaving 14 bases unmatched. The CDR3 is made up of 14 amino acids. Germline V gene sequence: CDR1 SNHLY, CDR2 FYNNEI. Seattle cases were enrolled at active infection and followed longitudinally.

The V and J genes are TRBV2 and TRBJ1-2, with 8 nucleotides matching TRBD1. The sequenced sample was peripheral blood. The clonotype comes from a man aged 60 to 75 with COVID-19, enrolled during active disease. The CDR3 region has the DNA TGTGCCAGCACCTCCTCGGACAGGGCGAACTACTACACCTTC. Amino acids: CASTSSDRANYYTF.